This record covers a single T cell receptor beta chain. Profiled with immunoSEQ multiplex PCR; TCRdb holds only in-frame clones, not every one. The profile shows fewer than 120,000 clones, approximately 90% of them singletons. The data were taken from a study of blood T cell repertoires in COVID-19. The CDR3 is 13 amino acids. CDR1 SGHVS and CDR2 FQNEAQ come from the germline V gene. Deletions cut 0 bases from V and 11 bases from J, with 13 bases between. The sequencing sample was made of peripheral blood. This receptor was identified in a woman aged 50 to 65 with acute or convalescent COVID-19. This chain connects TRBV7-8 to TRBJ1-1, with D possibly being TRBD1 (5 bases). The CDR3 region is CASSLAGGSFAFF. For the CDR3, the DNA is TGTGCCAGCAGCTTAGCGGGGGGGTCGTTCGCTTTCTTT.